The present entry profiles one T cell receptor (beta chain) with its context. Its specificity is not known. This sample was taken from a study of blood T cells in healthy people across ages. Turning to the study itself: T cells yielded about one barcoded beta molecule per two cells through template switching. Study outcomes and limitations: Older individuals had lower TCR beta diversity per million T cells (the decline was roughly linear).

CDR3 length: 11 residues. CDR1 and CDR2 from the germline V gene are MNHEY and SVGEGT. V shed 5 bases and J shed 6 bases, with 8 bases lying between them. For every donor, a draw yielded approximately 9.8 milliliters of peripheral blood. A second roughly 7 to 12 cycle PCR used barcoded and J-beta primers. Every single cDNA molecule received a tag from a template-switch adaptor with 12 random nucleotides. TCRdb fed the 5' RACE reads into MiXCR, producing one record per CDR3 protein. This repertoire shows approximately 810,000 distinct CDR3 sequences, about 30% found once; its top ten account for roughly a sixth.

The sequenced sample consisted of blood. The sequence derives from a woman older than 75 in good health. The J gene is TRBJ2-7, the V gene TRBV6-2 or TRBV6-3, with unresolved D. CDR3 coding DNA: TGTGCCAGCAGTACCACCTGCGAGCAGTACTTC. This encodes CASSTTCEQYF.